The clone carrying this TCR beta chain appeared a few times. Time point reported: pretreatment peripheral blood. This entry belongs to a study of PD-L1 blockade in urothelial cancer. Study at large: Males with urothelial cancer arising in the bladder constituted about nine tenths of the roughly 29 patients. Median blood clonality was around 0.08, with about 80,000 unique TCRs. Previous chemotherapy exposure amounted to 0 to 3 regimens for patients.

The investigators introduced synthetic TCR analog templates into each PCR as spikes. The repertoire was sequenced with immunoSEQ multiplex PCR; TCRdb's copy has only in-frame clones and lacks some. The table shows 35,000 to 45,000 clones, with 70% to 90% occurring only once. This CDR3 region has 15 residues. V lost 4 bases and J lost 6; bases outside the gene matches: 10. Germline V gene data show CDR1 as SGHTA and CDR2 as FQGTGA. This sequence joins TRBV7-3 and TRBJ1-2; 8 bases map to TRBD1. The sample was PBMCs, taken around atezolizumab (anti-PD-L1) treatment. This TCR was sampled from a donor aged 40 or over with urothelial cancer. As DNA, the CDR3 is TGTGCCAGCAGCTCAGGACAGGGACGAGGGCATGGCTACACCTTC. Residues: CASSSGQGRGHGYTF.